This is a list of T cell receptor beta chains from one sample in a study of T cells after yellow fever vaccination. MiXCR, run by TCRdb on the 5' RACE reads, gives a single entry per CDR3 protein. This table has around 49,000 distinct CDR3 sequences, almost 7% appearing once. This material consisted of CD8+ T cells not binding an NS4B(214-222) dextramer, sorted from PBMCs, taken 45 days after the yellow fever booster vaccination. The origin of the receptors is a man aged 30 to 45 who received the YFV17D yellow fever vaccine. Both conserved end residues are part of each CDR3. D genes are given only for firm matches. Expanded clones are given a class, and other clones once, few, many or no size at all.

>TRBJ2-1|-|TRBV29-1|many
TGCAGCGTCGCAATCGGAAATGAGCAGTTCTTC
CSVAIGNEQFF
>TRBJ1-1|-|TRBV20-1|many
TGCAGTGCTAGGGTTGACACTGAAGCTTTCTTT
CSARVDTEAFF
>TRBJ1-2|-|TRBV6-5|many
TGTGCCAGCAGTAACCAGGGGAAAGCTAACTATGGCTACACCTTC
CASSNQGKANYGYTF
>TRBJ2-1|TRBD2|TRBV6-5|many
TGTGCCAGCAGAACTAGCGATGAGCAGTTCTTC
CASRTSDEQFF
>TRBJ2-7|-|TRBV12-3/TRBV12-4|many
TGTGCCAGCAGTTTAGGGGATCGGGGGTACGAGCAGTACTTC
CASSLGDRGYEQYF
>TRBJ2-1|-|TRBV15|many
TGTGCCACCAGCAGGGGGCGCCCCGATGAGCAGTTCTTC
CATSRGRPDEQFF
>TRBJ2-3|-|TRBV27|many
TGTGCCAGCAGTTTAGGTGCGGTTCCGGATACGCAGTATTTT
CASSLGAVPDTQYF
>TRBJ2-5|-|TRBV11-2|-
TGTGCCAGACAAGGCTGCCCGGGGCCAGAGACCCAGTACTTC
CARQGCPGPETQYF
>TRBJ2-7|TRBD1|TRBV29-1|many
TGCAGCGTTGCCACAGGGGAAGAGCAGTACTTC
CSVATGEEQYF
>TRBJ2-6|-|TRBV3-1|many
TGTGCCAGCAGGAGGGACTCTGGGGCCAACGTCCTGACTTTC
CASRRDSGANVLTF
>TRBJ2-5|-|TRBV7-2|many
TGTGCCAGCAGCTCCGCAGGGGAAGAGACCCAGTACTTC
CASSSAGEETQYF
>TRBJ1-1|-|TRBV29-1|many
TGCAGCGTTGAAGGGAAAGGGTACACTGAAGCTTTCTTT
CSVEGKGYTEAFF
>TRBJ2-2|TRBD2|TRBV11-3|many
TGTGCCAGCAGCTTTATAGCGGGAGGGACCGGGGAGCTGTTTTTT
CASSFIAGGTGELFF
>TRBJ2-3|-|TRBV6-1|many
TGTGCCAGCAGTGAAACCGGGGTCCGGAGTACGCAGTATTTT
CASSETGVRSTQYF
>TRBJ1-2|TRBD1|TRBV10-3|many
TGTGCCATCAGTGAGCCTGACAGGGCCGGCTACACCTTC
CAISEPDRAGYTF
>TRBJ2-3|TRBD2|TRBV6-1|many
TGTGCCAGCAGCGTGAGCGGGATGGTCACAGATACGCAGTATTTT
CASSVSGMVTDTQYF
>TRBJ2-1|-|TRBV7-6|-
TGTGCCAGCAGCTTAGAGAGGAACTCCGTGTACAATGAGCAGTTCTTC
CASSLERNSVYNEQFF
>TRBJ2-3|-|TRBV5-1|many
TGCGCCAGCAGCCCCCGGGAAGCGAGCACAGATACGCAGTATTTT
CASSPREASTDTQYF
>TRBJ2-1|TRBD2|TRBV9|many
TGTGCCAGCAGCGTAACTGGACGACTAGCGAGTCAAGGTAATGAGCAGTTCTTC
CASSVTGRLASQGNEQFF
>TRBJ2-7|-|TRBV14|few
TGTGCCAGCAGCCAAGATTTGAAGCCATCTATCGAGCAGTACTTC
CASSQDLKPSIEQYF
>TRBJ2-7|-|TRBV7-3|many
TGTGCCAGCAGCCTCTTCGGTCTGGACGGGATGAACCCCCACGAGCAGTACTTC
CASSLFGLDGMNPHEQYF
>TRBJ2-3|TRBD1|TRBV28|many
TGTGCCAGCAGTTTAAACCCCACAGGGGGTGGGGATACGCAGTATTTT
CASSLNPTGGGDTQYF
>TRBJ2-1|-|TRBV20-1|many
TGCAGTGCTAGAGGAGGAGCATTCGAGCAGTTCTTC
CSARGGAFEQFF
>TRBJ2-7|-|TRBV29-1|many
TGCAGCGTTGAAGAGACAGAATACGAGCAGTACTTC
CSVEETEYEQYF
>TRBJ2-1|-|TRBV12-5|few
TGTGCTAGTGCCCCGCGGGCCCAGGCCCACAATGAGCAGTTCTTC
CASAPRAQAHNEQFF
>TRBJ2-3|-|TRBV28|many
TGTGCCAGCGCGTGGACTAGCACAGATACGCAGTATTTT
CASAWTSTDTQYF
>TRBJ2-2|-|TRBV7-9|few
TGTGCCAGCAGCTTCACGGGCCTCTACACCGGGGAGCTGTTTTTT
CASSFTGLYTGELFF
>TRBJ2-7|-|TRBV12-3/TRBV12-4|many
TGTGCCAGCAGTTCTCCCGCAGGGGGGTACTACGAGCAGTACTTC
CASSSPAGGYYEQYF
>TRBJ1-1|-|TRBV10-3|many
TGTGCCATCAGTGAGTCTACTAGGACTGAAGCTTTCTTT
CAISESTRTEAFF
>TRBJ2-1|-|TRBV7-7|many
TGTGCCAGCAGCTTAGGCCAGGGACTTATCGATGAGCAGTTCTTC
CASSLGQGLIDEQFF
>TRBJ1-5|-|TRBV24-1|many
TGTGCCACCAGTGACCCCGGGAGTGGGGGCAATCAGCCCCAGCATTTT
CATSDPGSGGNQPQHF
>TRBJ1-1|-|TRBV5-1|many
TGCGCCAGCAGCCTAGGAGGCCAGACCACTGAAGCTTTCTTT
CASSLGGQTTEAFF
>TRBJ2-2|TRBD1|TRBV7-2|many
TGTGCCAGCAGCGTGGACAGGGCCCCCGGGGAGCTGTTTTTT
CASSVDRAPGELFF
>TRBJ2-7|-|TRBV5-1|many
TGCGCCAGTCAGAGGTCGAGCTCCTACGAGCAGTACTTC
CASQRSSSYEQYF
>TRBJ2-7|TRBD2|TRBV6-2/TRBV6-3|many
TGTGCCAGCAGTTACTCTACTATTTTGCCGACTAGCGCTCTCGACGAGCAGTACTTC
CASSYSTILPTSALDEQYF
>TRBJ2-5|-|TRBV25-1|many
TGTGCCAGCAGTGAATACGGCTTCCAAGAGACCCAGTACTTC
CASSEYGFQETQYF
>TRBJ2-7|-|TRBV11-2|many
TGTGCCAGCAGCTTAGGTCCTTTCTACGAGCAGTACTTC
CASSLGPFYEQYF
>TRBJ2-1|-|TRBV9|many
TGTGCCAGCAGCCGGGACTCATACTACAATGAGCAGTTCTTC
CASSRDSYYNEQFF
>TRBJ2-1|-|TRBV2|-
TGTGCCTTCAGTCCTCCTCAGGCTAGTTCGCACCCGGACTATGAGCAGTTCTTC
CAFSPPQASSHPDYEQFF
>TRBJ2-1|TRBD2|TRBV20-1|many
TGCAGTGCAACACCGGGACTAGCGACCTACAATGAGCAGTTCTTC
CSATPGLATYNEQFF
>TRBJ2-1|-|TRBV29-1|many
TGCAGCGTCGCTGGGCAGGATTACAATGAGCAGTTCTTC
CSVAGQDYNEQFF
>TRBJ2-1|-|TRBV4-3|many
TGCGCCAGCAGCCAAGAGGAGACTCTTGTAGACAATGAGCAGTTCTTC
CASSQEETLVDNEQFF
>TRBJ2-7|TRBD1|TRBV19|many
TGTGCCAGTAATCACGGGACAGGGTACTACGAGCAGTACTTC
CASNHGTGYYEQYF
>TRBJ2-2|-|TRBV10-1|many
TGCGCCAGCAGTGAAGGGTACGGATGGAACACCGGGGAGCTGTTTTTT
CASSEGYGWNTGELFF
>TRBJ2-1|TRBD2|TRBV29-1|many
TGCAGCGTCGACCCCCCACTAGCGGGAGCCTACAATGAGCAGTTCTTC
CSVDPPLAGAYNEQFF
>TRBJ2-7|-|TRBV27|many
TGTGCCAGTTCCCGGGTGGACGGCTTCGCCGAGCAGTACTTC
CASSRVDGFAEQYF
>TRBJ2-2|-|TRBV9|many
TGTGCCAGCAGCGTCCCGGCGGAGGGAACCAACACCGGGGAGCTGTTTTTT
CASSVPAEGTNTGELFF
>TRBJ2-4|-|TRBV6-5|many
TGTGCCAGCAGTTACGGTCTCCTAACCGATCAGTACTTC
CASSYGLLTDQYF
>TRBJ1-5|-|TRBV27|many
TGTGCCAGCAGCCCCCATGCGGATAGCAATCAGCCCCAGCATTTT
CASSPHADSNQPQHF
>TRBJ2-7|-|TRBV30|many
TGTGCCTGGGCGGGCGGGGCCGAGCAGTACTTC
CAWAGGAEQYF
>TRBJ2-7|-|TRBV29-1|many
TGCAGCGTGGGGGCAGGCCCCTACGAGCAGTACTTC
CSVGAGPYEQYF
>TRBJ2-3|TRBD1|TRBV15|many
TGTGCCACCAGCGGAACCGGGACAGTCTGGTTGTCAGATACGCAGTATTTT
CATSGTGTVWLSDTQYF